These 11 T cell receptor beta chains share one sample of origin, sequenced in a study of blood T cell repertoires in COVID-19. Produced via immunoSEQ multiplex PCR; TCRdb's table is partial and in-frame only. Among tens of thousands of clones, 75% to 90% were seen once, and the ten largest hold about 8%. The specimen sequenced was peripheral blood. The receptor set was obtained from a woman aged 70 to 79 with active COVID-19.

This chain joins TRBV5-1 and TRBJ1-5; unclear D gene. V lost 0 bases, J lost 6 bases, and 13 bases lay in between. The CDR3 is 15 amino acids. Germline loops: CDR1 SGHRS, CDR2 YFSETQ. The DNA of the CDR3 is TGCGCCAGCAGCTTGGGAACAGTGGATAGTCAGCCCCAGCATTTT. It encodes CASSLGTVDSQPQHF.

This clone showed up just once. The chain carries TRBV5-1 and TRBJ1-2; no firm D call. CDR1 is SGHRS and CDR2 is YFSETQ in the germline V gene. The CDR3 extends over 13 amino acids. Trimming took 3 bases from V and 4 from J, leaving 10 bases between them. The CDR3 DNA reads as TGCGCCAGCAGCTCTGGGGAGGTCTATGGCTACACCTTC. Residues: CASSSGEVYGYTF.

This chain connects TRBV6-5 to TRBJ2-7, with 7 bases lining up with TRBD2. Unmatched junction bases numbered 11, after V lost 6 bases and J lost 3 bases. Per the germline V gene, CDR1 is MNHEY and CDR2 is SVGAGI. This CDR3 spans 15 amino acids. The CDR3 reads CASSPTASGVYEQYF. CDR3 sequence (DNA): TGTGCCAGCAGCCCCACGGCTAGCGGAGTCTACGAGCAGTACTTC.

The chain has TRBV30 and TRBJ1-1; 9 nucleotides line up with TRBD1. The CDR3 is 12 amino acids. Germline CDR1 reads GTSNPN; CDR2 reads SVGIG (reference sequence). After removal of 6 bases from V and 7 bases from J, the junction contained 6 bases not matched to a gene. This CDR3 reads CACSGTGREAFF. The CDR3 DNA is TGTGCCTGCTCCGGGACAGGGCGTGAAGCTTTCTTT. Drawing the rest from reference TRBV30 and TRBJ1-1, the complete variable domain is SQTIHQWPATLVQPVGSPLSLECTVEGTSNPNLYWYRQAAGRGLQLLFYSVGIGQISSEVPQNLSASRPQDRQFILSSKKLLLSDSGFYLCACSGTGREAFFGQGTRLTVV.

V usage is TRBV18 and J usage is TRBJ1-2; D uncertain. The CDR3 is 15 residues long. Germline lookup yields CDR1 KGHSH and CDR2 LQKENI. V was pared by 5 bases and J by 4 bases, with 17 bases between. Here the CDR3 reads CASSSGILQTYGYTF. The CDR3 nucleotides read TGTGCCAGCTCATCAGGAATACTCCAGACCTATGGCTACACCTTC.

The chain uses TRBV15 and TRBJ2-5, with 7 bases that match TRBD2. CDR3 length: 14 residues. The trim removed 7 bases at V and 1 base at J, leaving 6 bases unmatched. Germline loops: CDR1 LNHNV, CDR2 YYDKDF (reference sequence). CDR3 nucleotide sequence: TGTGCCACCACCGGGGGGAACACCCAAGAGACCCAGTACTTC. Amino acids: CATTGGNTQETQYF.

This chain connects TRBV5-4 to TRBJ2-1; D is possibly TRBD2 (6 bases). The V end was cut by 5 bases, the J end by 0 bases, with 9 bases between. The CDR3 has 14 amino acids. The V gene's germline CDR1 is SGHNT and CDR2 YYREEE (reference sequence). The CDR3 coding sequence is TGTGCCAGCAGAGAGGGAGGCTCCTACAATGAGCAGTTCTTC. Its protein is CASREGGSYNEQFF.

In its sample, this clone was seen a few times. The rearrangement links TRBV7-3 to TRBJ1-6; 9 bases agree with TRBD1. The CDR3 consists of 15 residues. Germline loops: CDR1 SGHTA, CDR2 FQGTGA. After removal of 1 base from V and 7 bases from J, the junction contained 2 bases not matched to a gene. Here the CDR3 reads CASSLMGQGNSPLHF. Here the CDR3 DNA reads TGTGCCAGCAGCTTAATGGGACAGGGAAATTCACCCCTCCACTTT.

The CDR3 sequence is CASSYSDRNYGNTIYF. CDR3 DNA sequence: TGTGCCAGCAGTTACTCGGACAGGAATTATGGAAACACCATATATTTT. V and J are TRBV6-6 and TRBJ1-3, with 7 positions matching TRBD1. The CDR3 is made up of 16 amino acids. The germline V gene encodes CDR1 MNHNY and CDR2 SVGAGI (reference sequence). V lost 0 bases and J lost 3; bases outside the gene matches: 5.

The rearrangement links TRBV14 to TRBJ2-7, with 10 bases lining up with TRBD2. Germline-derived CDR1 and CDR2 are SGHDN and FVKESK. After removal of 0 bases from V and 3 bases from J, the junction contained 5 bases not matched to a gene. This CDR3 has 16 amino acids. CDR3: CASSQDPSGGIYEQYF. The CDR3 DNA follows: TGTGCCAGCAGCCAAGATCCTAGCGGGGGAATCTACGAGCAGTACTTC.

The V and J genes are TRBV6-5 and TRBJ2-7, with 9 bases that match TRBD2. CDR3 length: 14 amino acids. The J segment lost 3 bases and the V segment lost 5 bases, leaving 5 bases of the junction unmatched. Germline CDR1 reads MNHEY; CDR2 reads SVGAGI. CDR3 DNA: TGTGCCAGCAGTCCCCTAGCGGGATACTACGAGCAGTACTTC. It encodes CASSPLAGYYEQYF.